The present T cell receptor beta chain was sequenced within a study of cytomegalovirus exposure and HLA in healthy donors. Across the whole study: Both the 120 validation repertoires and the approximately 700 first-cohort repertoires used the same platform, as reported by a later analysis. Study-wide results and caveats: It was confirmed in vitro that a few of the CMV-associated chains were specific for CMV antigens. The study listed roughly 160 cytomegalovirus-associated TCR beta chains. Despite most TCR sequences being rare, some public TCRs occurred in many donors.

Note on this clone: Its specificity is not known.

Measured with immunoSEQ multiplex PCR; TCRdb has only the in-frame clones, and not every one. The sample carries around 190,000 clones, roughly 86% recorded once. The CDR3 length is 16 residues. The V and J ends lost 7 bases and 5 bases respectively, with 21 bases between them. Germline-derived CDR1 and CDR2 are SGHDT and YYEEEE. The sequencing input was PBMCs. This clonotype originated in a man younger than 45 in good health and CMV-seropositive. This sequence joins TRBV5-6 and TRBJ2-2; a possible D gene is TRBD1 (6 bases). The CDR3 DNA sequence: TGTGCCAGCGCTCCCCGGGACATCGGCTATACCGGGGAGCTGTTTTTT. This translates into CASAPRDIGYTGELFF. Based on the CDR3 plus reference TRBV5-6 and TRBJ2-2, the full variable domain is DAGVTQSPTHLIKTRGQQVTLRCSPKSGHDTVSWYQQALGQGPQFIFQYYEEEERQRGNFPDRFSGHQFPNYSSELNVNALLLGDSALYLCASAPRDIGYTGELFFGEGSRLTVL.